This note documents a single T cell receptor beta chain sequence. Antigen: not known. These data are taken from a study of cytomegalovirus exposure and HLA in healthy donors. This CDR3 comprises 13 residues. Germline CDR1 is MDHEN and CDR2 is SYDVKM. The trim removed 5 bases at V and 15 bases at J, leaving 6 bases unmatched. The PCR used 60 Vbeta and 13 Jbeta primers. The data were produced by immunoSEQ multiplex PCR, yet TCRdb's version contains in-frame clones alone and is incomplete. Here the sample spans 130,000 or so clones, roughly 79% being singletons. Study outcomes and limitations: An Asian-associated ancestry cluster reportedly showed fewer N-insertions than the approximately 620-donor mean in a later analysis. CMV serostatus was the sole immune exposure data available. In a later analysis, TCR beta V- and J-gene trimming showed a link to a missense DCLRE1C variant. Common viral pathogens seemed, in a later analysis, to connect with several of the most significant clusters.

The sample was PBMCs. The chain couples TRBV28 to TRBJ2-1; 14 bases map to TRBD2. This receptor was taken from a woman between 40 and 50 years old in good health and CMV-seronegative. The CDR3 DNA reads as TGTGCCAGCAGTCTCGGGACTAGCGGGAGCCTGTTCTTC. This codes for CASSLGTSGSLFF.